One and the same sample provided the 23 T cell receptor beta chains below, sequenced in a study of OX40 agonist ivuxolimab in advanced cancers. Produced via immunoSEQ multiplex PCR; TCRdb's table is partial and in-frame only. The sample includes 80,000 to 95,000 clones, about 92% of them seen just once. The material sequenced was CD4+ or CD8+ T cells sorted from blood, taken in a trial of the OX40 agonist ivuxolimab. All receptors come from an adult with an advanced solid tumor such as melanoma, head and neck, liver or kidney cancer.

CDR3 residues: CASSLTGGGAQETQYF. In DNA, the CDR3 is TGTGCCAGCAGCTTAACGGGAGGAGGGGCGCAAGAGACCCAGTACTTC. The chain recombines TRBV7-3 with TRBJ2-5; D might be TRBD2 (6 bases). CDR3 length: 16 residues. Germline V gives CDR1 SGHTA, CDR2 FQGTGA. The ends were cut back, 0 bases at V and 2 bases at J, with 13 bases in the middle.

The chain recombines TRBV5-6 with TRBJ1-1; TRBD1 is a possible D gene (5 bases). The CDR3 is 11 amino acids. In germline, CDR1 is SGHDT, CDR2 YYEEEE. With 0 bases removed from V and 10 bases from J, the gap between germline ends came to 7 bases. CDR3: CASSLDGGAFF. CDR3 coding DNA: TGTGCCAGCAGCTTGGACGGGGGAGCTTTCTTT.

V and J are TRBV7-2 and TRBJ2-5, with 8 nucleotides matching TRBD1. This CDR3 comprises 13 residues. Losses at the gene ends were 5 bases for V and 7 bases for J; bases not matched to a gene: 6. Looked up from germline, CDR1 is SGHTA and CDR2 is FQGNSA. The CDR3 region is CASSPLGQGTQYF. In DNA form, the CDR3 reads TGTGCCAGCAGCCCGCTCGGACAGGGGACCCAGTACTTC.

In DNA, the CDR3 is TGTGCCAGCTCACCACAAGGCAGTTCTAATGAAAAACTGTTTTTT. Translated, it gives CASSPQGSSNEKLFF. The V call is TRBV18, the J call TRBJ1-4; D not resolved. This CDR3 spans 15 amino acids. CDR1 and CDR2 from the germline V gene are KGHSH and LQKENI. Trimming took off 1 base at V and 3 bases at J, with 9 bases between the two ends.

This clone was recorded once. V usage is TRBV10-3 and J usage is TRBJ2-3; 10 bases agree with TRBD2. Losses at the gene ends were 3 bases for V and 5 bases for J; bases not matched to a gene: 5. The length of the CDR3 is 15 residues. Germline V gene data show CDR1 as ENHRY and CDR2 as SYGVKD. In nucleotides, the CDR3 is TGTGCCATCAGTGAACCAGCGGGAGGGATAGATACGCAGTATTTT. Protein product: CAISEPAGGIDTQYF.

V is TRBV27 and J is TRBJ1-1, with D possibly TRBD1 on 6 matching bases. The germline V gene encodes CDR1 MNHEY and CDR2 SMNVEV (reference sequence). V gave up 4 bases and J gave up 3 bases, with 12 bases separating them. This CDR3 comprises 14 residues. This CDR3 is CASSSGTIHTEAFF. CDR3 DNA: TGTGCCAGCAGTTCCGGGACAATACACACTGAAGCTTTCTTT.

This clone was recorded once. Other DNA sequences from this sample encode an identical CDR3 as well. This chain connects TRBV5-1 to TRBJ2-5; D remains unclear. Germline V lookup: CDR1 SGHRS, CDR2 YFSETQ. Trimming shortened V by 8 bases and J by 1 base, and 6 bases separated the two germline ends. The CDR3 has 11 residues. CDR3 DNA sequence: TGCGCCAGTTCATCCCAAGAGACCCAGTACTTC. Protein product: CASSSQETQYF.

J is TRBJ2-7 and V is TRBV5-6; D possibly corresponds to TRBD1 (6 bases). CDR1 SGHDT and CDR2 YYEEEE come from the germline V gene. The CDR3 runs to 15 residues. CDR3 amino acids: CAPEGYDRSSYEQYF. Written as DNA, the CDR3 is TGTGCACCCGAGGGATACGACAGGTCCTCCTACGAGCAGTACTTC.

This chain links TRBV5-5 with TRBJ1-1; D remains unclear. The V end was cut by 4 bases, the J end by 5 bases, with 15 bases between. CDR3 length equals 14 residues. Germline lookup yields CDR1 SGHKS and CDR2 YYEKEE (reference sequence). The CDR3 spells CASSGVWEETEAFF. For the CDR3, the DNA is TGTGCCAGCAGCGGGGTTTGGGAGGAGACTGAAGCTTTCTTT.

This CDR3 is CAWSVQSREKLFF. DNA for the CDR3: TGTGCCTGGAGTGTACAGAGTAGGGAAAAACTGTTTTTT. This chain uses TRBV30 with TRBJ1-4; D gene unclear. V dropped 0 bases and J dropped 8 bases, with 10 bases sitting between them. Germline V CDR1 and CDR2: GTSNPN, SVGIG (reference sequence). The CDR3 contains 13 residues.

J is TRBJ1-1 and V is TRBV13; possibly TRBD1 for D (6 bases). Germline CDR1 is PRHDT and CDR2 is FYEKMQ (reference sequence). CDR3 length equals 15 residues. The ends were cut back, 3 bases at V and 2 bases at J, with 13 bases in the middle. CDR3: CASSFGPGANTEAFF. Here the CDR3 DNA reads TGTGCCAGCAGCTTTGGGCCGGGGGCTAACACTGAAGCTTTCTTT.

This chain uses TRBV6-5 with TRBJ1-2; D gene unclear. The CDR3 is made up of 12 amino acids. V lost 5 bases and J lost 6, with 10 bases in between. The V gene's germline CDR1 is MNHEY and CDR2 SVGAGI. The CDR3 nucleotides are TGTGCCAGCAGTGAACTCCGGGATGGCTACACCTTC. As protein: CASSELRDGYTF.

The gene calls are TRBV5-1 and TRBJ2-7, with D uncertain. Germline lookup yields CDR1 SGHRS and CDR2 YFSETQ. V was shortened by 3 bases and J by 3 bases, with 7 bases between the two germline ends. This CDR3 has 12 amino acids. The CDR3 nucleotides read TGCGCCAGCAGCTGGTCCGACTACGAGCAGTACTTC. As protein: CASSWSDYEQYF. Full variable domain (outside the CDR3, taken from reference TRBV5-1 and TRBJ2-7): KAGVTQTPRYLIKTRGQQVTLSCSPISGHRSVSWYQQTPGQGLQFLFEYFSETQRNKGNFPGRFSGRQFSNSRSEMNVSTLELGDSALYLCASSWSDYEQYFGPGTRLTVT.

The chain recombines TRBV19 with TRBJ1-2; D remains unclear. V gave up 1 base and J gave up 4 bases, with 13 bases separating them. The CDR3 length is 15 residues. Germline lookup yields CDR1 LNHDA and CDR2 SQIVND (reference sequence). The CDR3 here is CASSIAGVWSYGYTF. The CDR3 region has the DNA TGTGCCAGTAGTATAGCGGGAGTTTGGAGCTATGGCTACACCTTC.

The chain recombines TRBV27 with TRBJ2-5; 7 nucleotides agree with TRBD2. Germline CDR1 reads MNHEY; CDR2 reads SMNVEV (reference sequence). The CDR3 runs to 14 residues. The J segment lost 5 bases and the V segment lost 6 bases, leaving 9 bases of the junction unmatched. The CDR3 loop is CASRNPWGGETQYF. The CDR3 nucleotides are TGTGCCAGCAGGAATCCCTGGGGGGGGGAGACCCAGTACTTC.

The CDR3 loop reads CASSYSGQAFHYEQYF. In DNA form, the CDR3 reads TGTGCCAGCAGTTACTCAGGGCAGGCATTTCACTACGAGCAGTACTTC. V usage is TRBV6-6 and J usage is TRBJ2-7; D remains unclear. Germline-derived CDR1 and CDR2 are MNHNY and SVGAGI (reference sequence). The CDR3 sequence is 16 residues long. V gave up 0 bases and J gave up 3 bases, with 15 bases separating them.

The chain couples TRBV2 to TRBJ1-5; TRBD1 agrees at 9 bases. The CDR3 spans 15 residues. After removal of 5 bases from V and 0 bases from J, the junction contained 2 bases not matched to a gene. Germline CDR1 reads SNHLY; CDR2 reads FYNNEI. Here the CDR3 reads CASSRTGDSNQPQHF. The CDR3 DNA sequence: TGTGCCAGCAGTCGGACAGGGGATAGCAATCAGCCCCAGCATTTT.

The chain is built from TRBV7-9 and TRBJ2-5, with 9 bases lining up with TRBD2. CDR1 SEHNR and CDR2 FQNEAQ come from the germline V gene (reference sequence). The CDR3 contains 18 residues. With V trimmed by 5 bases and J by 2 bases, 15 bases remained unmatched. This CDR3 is CASSPPTRLAVLQETQYF. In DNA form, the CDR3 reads TGTGCCAGCAGCCCGCCAACAAGACTAGCGGTGTTACAAGAGACCCAGTACTTC.

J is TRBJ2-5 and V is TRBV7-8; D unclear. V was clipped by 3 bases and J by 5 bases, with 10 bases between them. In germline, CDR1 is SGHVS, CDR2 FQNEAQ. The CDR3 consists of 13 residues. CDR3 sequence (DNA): TGTGCCAGCAGCTTGGGTGAGGCGGAGACCCAGTACTTC. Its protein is CASSLGEAETQYF.

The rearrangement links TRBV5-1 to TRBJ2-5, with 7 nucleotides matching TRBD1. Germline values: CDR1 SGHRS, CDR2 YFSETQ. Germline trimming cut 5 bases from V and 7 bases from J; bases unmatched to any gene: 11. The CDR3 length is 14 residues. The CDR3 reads CASSFTGTEGTQYF. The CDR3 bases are TGCGCCAGCAGTTTTACCGGGACAGAGGGGACCCAGTACTTC.

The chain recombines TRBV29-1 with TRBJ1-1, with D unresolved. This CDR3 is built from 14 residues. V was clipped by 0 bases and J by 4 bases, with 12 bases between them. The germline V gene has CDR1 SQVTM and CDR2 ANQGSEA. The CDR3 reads CSVEDLRGRTEAFF. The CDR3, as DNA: TGCAGCGTTGAAGATCTTAGAGGGCGCACTGAAGCTTTCTTT.

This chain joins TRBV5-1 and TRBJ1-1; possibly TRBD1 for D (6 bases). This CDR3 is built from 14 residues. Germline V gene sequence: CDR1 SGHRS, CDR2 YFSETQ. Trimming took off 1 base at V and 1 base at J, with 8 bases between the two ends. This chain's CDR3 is CASSLWGANTEAFF. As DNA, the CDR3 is TGCGCCAGCAGCTTGTGGGGGGCGAACACTGAAGCTTTCTTT.

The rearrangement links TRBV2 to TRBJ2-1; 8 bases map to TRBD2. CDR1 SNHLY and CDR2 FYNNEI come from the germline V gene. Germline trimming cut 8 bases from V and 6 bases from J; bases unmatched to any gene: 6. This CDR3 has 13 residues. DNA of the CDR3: TGTGCCAGCCAACGGGAGGGAGGCAATGAGCAGTTCTTC. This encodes CASQREGGNEQFF.